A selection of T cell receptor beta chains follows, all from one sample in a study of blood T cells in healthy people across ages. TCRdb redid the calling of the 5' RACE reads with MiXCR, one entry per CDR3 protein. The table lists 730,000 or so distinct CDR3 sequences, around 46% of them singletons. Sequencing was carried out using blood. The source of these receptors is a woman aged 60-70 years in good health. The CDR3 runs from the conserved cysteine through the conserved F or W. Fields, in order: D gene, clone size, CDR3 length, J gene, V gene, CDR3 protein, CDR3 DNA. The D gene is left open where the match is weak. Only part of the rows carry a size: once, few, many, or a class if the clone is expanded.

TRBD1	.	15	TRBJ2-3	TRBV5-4	CATLQYRGSTDTQYF	TGTGCCACGCTTCAGTACAGGGGGTCCACAGATACGCAGTATTTT
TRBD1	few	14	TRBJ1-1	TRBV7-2	CASTRPGQGLEAFF	TGTGCCAGCACTCGCCCGGGACAGGGACTTGAAGCTTTCTTT
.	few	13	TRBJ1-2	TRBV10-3	CAISESIPDGYTF	TGTGCCATCAGTGAGTCGATTCCGGATGGCTACACCTTC
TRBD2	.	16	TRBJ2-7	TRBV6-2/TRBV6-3	CASSYPLAGVSYEQYF	TGTGCCAGCAGTTACCCTCTAGCGGGAGTCTCCTACGAGCAGTACTTC
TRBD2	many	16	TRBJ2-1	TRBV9	CASSVAGGGIYNEQFF	TGTGCCAGCAGCGTAGCGGGAGGAGGAATCTACAATGAGCAGTTCTTC
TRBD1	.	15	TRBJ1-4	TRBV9	CASSGRQGAGEKLFF	TGTGCCAGCAGCGGCCGACAGGGGGCTGGTGAAAAACTGTTTTTT
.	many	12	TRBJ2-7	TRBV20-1	CSAIRGTYEQYF	TGCAGTGCTATAAGGGGAACCTACGAGCAGTACTTC
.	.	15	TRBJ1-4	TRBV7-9	CASSSAGTTNEKLFF	TGTGCCAGCAGCTCCGCCGGGACAACTAATGAAAAACTGTTTTTT
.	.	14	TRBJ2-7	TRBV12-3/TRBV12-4	CASSPSKGSYEQYF	TGTGCCAGCAGTCCCAGTAAGGGCTCCTACGAGCAGTACTTC
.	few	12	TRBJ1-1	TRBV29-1	CSVLFEGTEAFF	TGCAGCGTTCTCTTCGAAGGTACTGAAGCTTTCTTT
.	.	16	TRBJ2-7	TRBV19	CASSIGSGDFSYEQYF	TGTGCCAGTAGTATAGGATCCGGAGACTTTTCCTACGAGCAGTACTTC
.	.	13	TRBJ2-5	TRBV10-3	CAISGQGDNEQYF	TGTGCCATCAGTGGGCAAGGGGACAATGAGCAGTACTTC
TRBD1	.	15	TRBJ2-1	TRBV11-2	CASSLVGAGGNEQFF	TGTGCCAGCAGCTTAGTAGGTGCAGGGGGTAATGAGCAGTTCTTC
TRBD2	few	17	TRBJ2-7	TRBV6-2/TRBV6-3	CASSDPASGIGAYEQYF	TGTGCCAGCAGCGACCCGGCTAGCGGGATCGGAGCCTACGAGCAGTACTTC
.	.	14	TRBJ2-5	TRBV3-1	CASSTQGGVGTQYF	TGTGCCAGCAGCACCCAGGGGGGCGTTGGGACCCAGTACTTC
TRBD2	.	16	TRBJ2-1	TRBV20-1	CSARDATSGSYNEQFF	TGCAGTGCTAGAGATGCGACTAGCGGGAGCTACAATGAGCAGTTCTTC
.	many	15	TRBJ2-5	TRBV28	CASNRPDSSGETQYF	TGTGCCAGCAACCGCCCGGACTCGAGCGGGGAGACCCAGTACTTC
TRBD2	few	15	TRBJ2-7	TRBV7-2	CASSFWVAGDNEQYF	TGTGCCAGCAGCTTCTGGGTAGCGGGAGACAATGAGCAGTACTTC
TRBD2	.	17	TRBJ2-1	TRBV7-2	CASSLVAGGINYNEQFF	TGTGCCAGCAGCTTAGTAGCGGGAGGGATAAACTACAATGAGCAGTTCTTC
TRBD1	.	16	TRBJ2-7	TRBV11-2	CASSLSLGQSSYEQYF	TGTGCCAGCAGCTTAAGTCTGGGACAGAGCTCCTACGAGCAGTACTTC
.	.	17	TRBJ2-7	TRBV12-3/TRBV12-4	CASSFTPDSLPHYEQYF	TGTGCCAGCAGTTTCACCCCGGACAGTCTCCCCCACTACGAGCAGTACTTC
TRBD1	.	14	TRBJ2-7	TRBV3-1	CASSQVQGAIEQYF	TGTGCCAGCAGCCAAGTTCAGGGGGCAATCGAGCAGTACTTC
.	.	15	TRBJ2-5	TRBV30	CAWSVGGEGGETQYF	TGTGCCTGGAGTGTCGGGGGAGAAGGAGGAGAGACCCAGTACTTC
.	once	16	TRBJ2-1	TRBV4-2	CASSQVRPQAYNERFF	TGTGCCAGCAGCCAAGTGAGACCGCAGGCCTACAATGAGCGGTTCTTC